Here is one TCR beta chain with its context. Its antigen remains unidentified. The entry originates in a study of naive and memory T cell subsets. Whole-study results and caveats: Potentially, T cell activation and differentiation skew this RNA-based measurement.

Ligated cDNA underwent four rounds of PCR with nested alpha and beta constant region primers and SP2. TCRdb re-derived calls from the 5' RACE reads in MiXCR, one entry per CDR3 protein. The profile shows tens of thousands of distinct CDR3 sequences, around 8% of them singletons. This CDR3 region has 15 residues. V shed 0 bases and J shed 6 bases, with 14 bases lying between them. CDR1 and CDR2 from the germline V gene are SGHNT and YYREEE (reference sequence). TCR cDNA received a 3' ligated oligonucleotide that carried a UMI. Adult healthy volunteers gave 2.5 ml peripheral blood for whole-blood RNA. Unsorted total RNA, roughly 1 to 1,100 ng, was DNase treated before reverse transcription.

This TCR was recovered from a female donor in good health. The chain recombines TRBV5-4 with TRBJ2-3; D ambiguous. Here the CDR3 reads CASSLAASQYDTQYF. CDR3 coding DNA: TGTGCCAGCAGCTTGGCGGCCAGCCAGTACGATACGCAGTATTTT.